This T cell receptor beta chain comes out of a study of technical replicates of blood from four donors. Libraries were prepared by immunoSEQ multiplex PCR; TCRdb keeps only in-frame clonotypes and omits some of them. The data contain some 94,000 clones, about 96% of them singletons. The TCR originated in a human donor in good health. Source material: T cells isolated from PBMCs.

CDR3 bases: TGCAGCGCACCGGGACTAGCGGGAAGGACAGATACGCAGTATTTT. Its protein product is CSAPGLAGRTDTQYF. The chain links TRBV29-1 to TRBJ2-3, with TRBD2 matching 13 bases. The V gene end was trimmed by 7 bases and the J gene end by 3 bases; junction bases not matched to a gene: 7. Germline CDR1 reads SQVTM; CDR2 reads ANQGSEA. The CDR3 is made up of 15 amino acids.